Listed below are T cell receptor beta chains from one sample, sequenced in a study of shared clonotypes between healthy human individuals. Repertoires were generated with immunoSEQ multiplex PCR, while TCRdb's copy carries only in-frame clones and drops some. The sample lists around 430,000 clones, roughly 77% occurring once. Source material: PBMCs. The receptors shown here come from a woman aged 40 to 55 in good health. Some clones in this sample may be carry-over from other donors' samples. The CDR3 runs from the conserved cysteine through the conserved F or W. The order of the fields is D gene, clone size, J gene, V gene, CDR3 DNA, CDR3 protein. The D gene is left open where the match is weak. A row's size may be missing; if present it is once, few, many or a size class.

D: -; size: many; J: TRBJ1-6; V: TRBV5-1; DNA: TGCGCCAGCAGTCCGGATTATAATTCACCCCTCCACTTT; CDR3: CASSPDYNSPLHF
D: -; size: -; J: TRBJ2-2; V: TRBV5-1; DNA: TGCGCCAGCCAGCTGGACAGCGCGAACACCGGGGAGCTGTTTTTT; CDR3: CASQLDSANTGELFF
D: TRBD2; size: -; J: TRBJ2-2; V: TRBV11-3; DNA: TGTGCCAGCAGCCCGGGACTAGCGGGGCGCACCGGGGAGCTGTTTTTT; CDR3: CASSPGLAGRTGELFF
D: -; size: few; J: TRBJ2-6; V: TRBV6-5; DNA: TGTGCCAGCAGTAACTCTGGGGCCAACGTCCTGACTTTC; CDR3: CASSNSGANVLTF
D: TRBD1; size: -; J: TRBJ1-2; V: TRBV7-9; DNA: TGTGCCAGCAGCTTAGGAGGGACAGGGCAGTCCTATGGCTACACCTTC; CDR3: CASSLGGTGQSYGYTF
D: -; size: -; J: TRBJ1-5; V: TRBV7-2; DNA: TGTGCCAGCAGCTCCGTGCGGGATCAGCCCCAGCATTTT; CDR3: CASSSVRDQPQHF
D: -; size: -; J: TRBJ2-2; V: TRBV30; DNA: TGTGCCTGGAGCGGGAGCACCGGGGAGCTGTTTTTT; CDR3: CAWSGSTGELFF
D: -; size: -; J: TRBJ2-7; V: TRBV4-3; DNA: TGCGCCAGCAGCCAAGGAGGGGGAAACAGGGCCGACGAGCAGTGCTTC; CDR3: CASSQGGGNRADEQCF
D: -; size: few; J: TRBJ2-7; V: TRBV15; DNA: TGTGCCACCAGCAGAGAACTGGGGGATTCCTACGAGCAGTACTTC; CDR3: CATSRELGDSYEQYF
D: -; size: -; J: TRBJ1-1; V: TRBV5-5; DNA: TGTGCCAGCAGCGAGCCGACAGAAATGAACACTGAAGCTTTCTTT; CDR3: CASSEPTEMNTEAFF
D: -; size: -; J: TRBJ2-6; V: TRBV5-4; DNA: TGTGCCAGCACCAGCTCAAGGGGCGTTGGGGCCAACGTCCTGACTTTC; CDR3: CASTSSRGVGANVLTF
D: TRBD2; size: -; J: TRBJ2-1; V: TRBV10-2; DNA: TGCGCCAGCAGTGATCCCTCCGGGAGGAGTTACAATGAGCAGTTCTTC; CDR3: CASSDPSGRSYNEQFF
D: TRBD1; size: many; J: TRBJ1-1; V: TRBV27; DNA: TGTGCCAGCACATCCCAGGGGGGCAGGGGGCCCACTGAAGCTTTCTTT; CDR3: CASTSQGGRGPTEAFF
D: -; size: few; J: TRBJ2-3; V: TRBV29-1; DNA: TGCAGCGTTGCTCGGAACCCGGGGAGCACAGATACGCAGTATTTT; CDR3: CSVARNPGSTDTQYF
D: TRBD2; size: -; J: TRBJ2-1; V: TRBV9; DNA: TGTGCCAGCAGCGTAGATGATAGCGGGAGGGCCTTGAATGAGCAGTTCTTC; CDR3: CASSVDDSGRALNEQFF
D: -; size: many; J: TRBJ1-1; V: TRBV27; DNA: TGTGCCAGCAGTTCGTGGCAGGACAACACTGAAGCTTTCTTT; CDR3: CASSSWQDNTEAFF
D: -; size: -; J: TRBJ1-1; V: TRBV28; DNA: TGTGCCAGCAGCCAGCCCGCGTGGCCGCCGTCAGAGGGCTTCTTT; CDR3: CASSQPAWPPSEGFF
D: -; size: -; J: TRBJ2-7; V: TRBV5-8; DNA: TGTGCCAGCACCACACTAGGCGGCTCCTACGAGCAGTACTTC; CDR3: CASTTLGGSYEQYF
D: -; size: few; J: TRBJ1-1; V: TRBV30; DNA: TGTGCCTGGAGATCGGGCACTGAAGCTTTCTTT; CDR3: CAWRSGTEAFF
D: TRBD2; size: many; J: TRBJ2-2; V: TRBV4-2; DNA: TGTGCCAGCAGCCAACTAGCGGGAGTTGACACCGGGGAGCTGTTTTTT; CDR3: CASSQLAGVDTGELFF
D: -; size: few; J: TRBJ2-1; V: TRBV5-4; DNA: TGTGCCAGCAGCTTGGAGCCCCTGATCTACTACAATGAGCAGTTCTTC; CDR3: CASSLEPLIYYNEQFF
D: -; size: -; J: TRBJ1-2; V: TRBV4-1; DNA: TGCGCCAGCAGCCAGACGATGGGGAGAGGGTATGGCTACACCTTC; CDR3: CASSQTMGRGYGYTF
D: TRBD2; size: -; J: TRBJ2-1; V: TRBV7-8; DNA: TGTGCCAGCAGCGTTTCCGGGACTAGCGGAACTGAGGGTGTCCATGAGCAGTTCTTC; CDR3: CASSVSGTSGTEGVHEQFF
D: TRBD1; size: -; J: TRBJ1-5; V: TRBV6-1; DNA: TGTGCCAGCAATATGGACAGGGGAGGGCGTCAGCCCCAGCATTTT; CDR3: CASNMDRGGRQPQHF
D: TRBD1; size: many; J: TRBJ1-5; V: TRBV15; DNA: TGTGCCACCAGCAGAGGACAGGGGGGCAATCAGCCCCAGCATTTT; CDR3: CATSRGQGGNQPQHF
D: TRBD2; size: -; J: TRBJ2-1; V: TRBV10-3; DNA: TGTGCCATCAGTGAAATTAGCGGGATATATGAGCAGTTCTTC; CDR3: CAISEISGIYEQFF
D: -; size: -; J: TRBJ2-7; V: TRBV11-2; DNA: TGTGCCAGCAGCCCCCGAAAGGGCAAAAGCTCCTACGAGCAGTACTTC; CDR3: CASSPRKGKSSYEQYF
D: -; size: few; J: TRBJ1-4; V: TRBV11-3; DNA: TGTGCCAGCAGCACCTACGAACTGTTTTTT; CDR3: CASSTYELFF
D: TRBD1; size: -; J: TRBJ1-2; V: TRBV5-6; DNA: TGTGCCAGCAGCCTCCTGGGGAGGGACAGGGGTAACTATGGCTACACCTTC; CDR3: CASSLLGRDRGNYGYTF
D: TRBD2; size: -; J: TRBJ2-7; V: TRBV7-2; DNA: TGTGCCAGCAGCTTAGGGGTTAGCGGGACCTACGAGCAGTACTTC; CDR3: CASSLGVSGTYEQYF
D: -; size: -; J: TRBJ1-2; V: TRBV30; DNA: TGTGCCTGGAGTGTAGGTGCAAACTATGGCTACACCTTC; CDR3: CAWSVGANYGYTF
D: -; size: -; J: TRBJ1-5; V: TRBV19; DNA: TGTGCCAGCAACAGGGAGATGAATCAGCCCCAGCATTTT; CDR3: CASNREMNQPQHF
D: -; size: -; J: TRBJ2-7; V: TRBV28; DNA: TGTGCCAGCAGGGTTGCGGACAGAGTCTACGAGCAGTACTTC; CDR3: CASRVADRVYEQYF
D: TRBD1; size: -; J: TRBJ1-2; V: TRBV7-9; DNA: TGTGCCAGCAGCTTACGAGACAGGGGTGGCTACACCTTC; CDR3: CASSLRDRGGYTF
D: -; size: few; J: TRBJ1-5; V: TRBV7-9; DNA: TGTGCCAGCAGCTTGGGGACCTGGAGCAATCAGCCCCAGCATTTT; CDR3: CASSLGTWSNQPQHF
D: -; size: -; J: TRBJ1-2; V: TRBV30; DNA: TGTGCCTGGGTCGGTGTTAACTATGGCTACACCTTT; CDR3: CAWVGVNYGYTF
D: TRBD2; size: many; J: TRBJ2-1; V: TRBV27; DNA: TGTGCCAGCAGTTCGTCCGGGACTAGCGGGGTCTCCTACAATGAGCAGTTCTTC; CDR3: CASSSSGTSGVSYNEQFF
D: -; size: -; J: TRBJ2-1; V: TRBV10-3; DNA: TGTGCCATCAGTGATATAAGATACAATGAGCAGTTCTTC; CDR3: CAISDIRYNEQFF
D: TRBD2; size: few; J: TRBJ2-2; V: TRBV5-1; DNA: TGCGCCAGCAGCCCCCTACCGGGAGGGCCCGGGGAGCTGTTTTTT; CDR3: CASSPLPGGPGELFF
D: TRBD1; size: -; J: TRBJ2-3; V: TRBV11-1; DNA: TGTGCCAGCACCTCGTTTGACAGGGTTAATGGCACAGATACGCAGTATTTT; CDR3: CASTSFDRVNGTDTQYF
D: TRBD2; size: few; J: TRBJ2-1; V: TRBV7-2; DNA: TGTGCCAGCAGCCTCAACGGGGCGGGAGAGGATGAGCAGTTCTTC; CDR3: CASSLNGAGEDEQFF
D: TRBD1; size: once; J: TRBJ1-1; V: TRBV6-6; DNA: TGTGCCAGCAGTTACCCCGGACAGGGGATCACTGAAGCTTTCTTT; CDR3: CASSYPGQGITEAFF
D: TRBD1; size: -; J: TRBJ1-3; V: TRBV5-5; DNA: TGTGCCAGCAGCTTGGCCGGACAGGTAGACGGAAACACCATATATTTT; CDR3: CASSLAGQVDGNTIYF
D: -; size: few; J: TRBJ2-3; V: TRBV2; DNA: TGTGCCAGCAGGGGGACTTGGTGGGGCACAGATACGCAGTATTTT; CDR3: CASRGTWWGTDTQYF
D: TRBD2; size: -; J: TRBJ2-1; V: TRBV14; DNA: TGTGCCAGCAGACCTTCCGGGACTAGCGGGAGGTTCTTTGACAATGAGCAGTTCTTC; CDR3: CASRPSGTSGRFFDNEQFF
D: TRBD2; size: -; J: TRBJ2-7; V: TRBV7-6; DNA: TGTGCCAGCAGCCCTAATGGACTAGCCTACGAGCAGTACTTC; CDR3: CASSPNGLAYEQYF
D: -; size: -; J: TRBJ2-3; V: TRBV5-1; DNA: TGCGCCAGCAGCTGGATGGGGGACACAGATACGCAGTATTTT; CDR3: CASSWMGDTDTQYF
D: TRBD1; size: -; J: TRBJ1-4; V: TRBV5-5; DNA: TGTGCCAGCAGCTCCCAGACAGGGGGCGATGAAAAACTGTTTTTT; CDR3: CASSSQTGGDEKLFF
D: -; size: -; J: TRBJ2-1; V: TRBV18; DNA: TGTGCCAGCTCACAGGGGCAGAGCTCCTACAATGAGCAGTTCTTC; CDR3: CASSQGQSSYNEQFF
D: -; size: few; J: TRBJ2-2; V: TRBV6-5; DNA: TGTGCCAGCATTCCCAAGGAGGGGGCCGGGGAGCTGTTTTTT; CDR3: CASIPKEGAGELFF
D: TRBD2; size: -; J: TRBJ2-1; V: TRBV6-5; DNA: TGTGCCAGCAGAGGTCTAGCGGCCAATGAGCAGTTCTTC; CDR3: CASRGLAANEQFF